This TCR beta chain comes out of a study of blood T cells in healthy people across ages. As concerns this clonotype: As yet, its antigen is unknown.

The authors ran a second PCR of 7 to 11 cycles using a sample-barcoded 5' primer and a J-beta primer mix. TCRdb re-called the 5' RACE reads through MiXCR, storing one row per CDR3 protein. The sample carries approximately 810,000 distinct CDR3 sequences, under 35% recorded once. Germline-derived CDR1 and CDR2 are MNHNY and SVGAGI (reference sequence). This CDR3 is built from 12 residues. General study points: The study regarded diversity estimates from one million T cells as underestimates. When set beside aged donors, long-lived donors presented more naive CD4+ cells and higher diversity.

The chain links TRBV6-6 to TRBJ2-7; D possibly corresponds to TRBD1 (6 bases). Near its end, the DNA agrees better with TRBJ2-5, so the J call may be wrong. This TCR derives from a woman of 80 years or more in good health. Sequenced: blood. CDR3 DNA sequence: TGTGCCAGCAGCTGGGACACTCGGACCCAGTACTTC. Its protein product is CASSWDTRTQYF.